This T cell receptor (beta chain) was sequenced for a study of blood T cells in healthy people across ages. Drawing of peripheral blood yielded about 9.8 milliliters from each donor. A second PCR, run for about 6 to 12 cycles, used a sample-barcoded 5' primer plus a J-beta primer mix. TCRdb independently ran MiXCR on the 5' RACE reads; one entry per CDR3 protein. The data hold around 580,000 distinct CDR3 sequences, with 45% to 55% observed a single time. Study conclusions and caveats: It was the long-lived donors that had more naive CD4+ cells and higher diversity than aged donors.

Worth noting for this clonotype: Its antigen is unidentified.

Specimen: blood. This TCR derives from an elderly man in good health.

The CDR3 protein is CASSQSWSPTITYEQYF. Here the CDR3 DNA reads TGCGCCAGCAGCCAATCGTGGAGCCCAACCATCACGTACGAGCAGTACTTC. The V and J genes are TRBV4-1 and TRBJ2-7; D gene unclear. Per the germline V gene, CDR1 is MGHRA and CDR2 is YSYEKL. Trimming pared 2 bases from V and 4 bases from J, leaving 21 bases between. This CDR3 is 17 amino acids long.